The 21 T cell receptor beta chains below all came from one sample that was sequenced in a study of type 1 regulatory T cells. These receptors' antigens are unknown. One entry per CDR3 protein, called by TCRdb with MiXCR from the reads. This table has approximately 43,000 distinct CDR3 sequences, approximately 12% appearing once. Sequenced: cultured non-Tr1 T cells, either the whole culture or a sorted T cell fraction (not recorded which). These receptors all stem from a human donor in good health.

Many counts were recorded for this clonotype. The chain recombines TRBV5-1 with TRBJ2-2; TRBD2 matches 8 bases. V shed 2 bases, J shed 5 bases, and the junction held 5 bases outside the gene matches. Germline assignment: CDR1 SGHRS and CDR2 YFSETQ. The CDR3 contains 15 residues. The CDR3 coding sequence is TGCGCCAGCAGCTTAAGCGGGAGAGGAACCGGGGAGCTGTTTTTT. Translating gives CASSLSGRGTGELFF.

This clonotype was counted at least ten times. V usage is TRBV7-2 and J usage is TRBJ2-7; 10 bases match TRBD1. V lost 4 bases and J lost 4; bases outside the gene matches: 7. Germline V CDR1 and CDR2: SGHTA, FQGNSA. The CDR3 spans 15 residues. The CDR3 sequence is CASSYNAGQGYEQYF. In DNA form, the CDR3 reads TGTGCCAGCAGCTATAACGCGGGACAGGGGTACGAGCAGTACTTC.

The sample holds many counts of this clonotype. CDR3 region: CSASRVGIIYEQYF. CDR3 sequence (DNA): TGCAGTGCTAGCAGGGTGGGGATTATCTACGAGCAGTACTTC. The chain employs TRBV20-1 and TRBJ2-7; D is perhaps TRBD1 (5 bases). This CDR3 has 14 residues. Germline loops: CDR1 DFQATT, CDR2 SNEGSKA (reference sequence). The V and J ends lost 3 bases and 3 bases respectively, with 15 bases between them.

At least ten counts were recorded for this clonotype. The CDR3 DNA is TGCGCCAGCAGCTTGGCCGCCTTGAACACTGAAGCTTTCTTT. It codes for CASSLAALNTEAFF. This rearrangement joins TRBV5-1 to TRBJ1-1; unclear D gene. V lost 0 bases, J lost 0 bases, and 6 bases lay in between. This CDR3 region has 14 residues. Germline loops: CDR1 SGHRS, CDR2 YFSETQ.

This clonotype was detected ten times or more. The V and J genes are TRBV2 and TRBJ2-3, with TRBD1 as a possible D gene (8 bases). V was clipped by 6 bases and J by 3 bases, with 16 bases between them. Germline V gene lookup returns CDR1 SNHLY and CDR2 FYNNEI. This CDR3 comprises 15 residues. The CDR3 coding sequence is TGTGCCAGCAGGGACAGGGAGGGTTATACAGATACGCAGTATTTT. Protein: CASRDREGYTDTQYF.

The sample holds one count of this clonotype. The chain recombines TRBV9 with TRBJ2-3, with D hard to call. V shed 1 base and J shed 0 bases, with 9 bases lying between them. This CDR3 comprises 15 residues. Per the germline V gene, CDR1 is SGDLS and CDR2 is YYNGEE. CDR3 amino acids: CASSVTSESTDTQYF. Here the CDR3 DNA reads TGTGCCAGCAGCGTAACCAGCGAGAGCACAGATACGCAGTATTTT.

This clonotype has ten or more counts. V is TRBV7-2 and J is TRBJ2-7; TRBD1 aligns across 7 bases. The CDR3 is 14 amino acids. Germline CDR1 is SGHTA and CDR2 is FQGNSA. V dropped 5 bases and J dropped 10; count of bases not matched to a gene: 14. The CDR3 sequence: CASSQKTGSYVQYF. The CDR3 DNA follows: TGTGCCAGCAGCCAAAAGACAGGGTCTTACGTCCAGTACTTC.

This clonotype showed up just a few times. For the CDR3, the DNA is TGCGCCAGCAGCGCCGCTAGCGGGAGACCCCGGGACGATGAGCAGTTCTTC. Its protein is CASSAASGRPRDDEQFF. J is TRBJ2-1 and V is TRBV5-1; 10 bases map to TRBD2. This CDR3 has 17 residues. V shed 4 bases and J 8 bases; nucleotides not matched to a gene: 15. Germline V gene lookup returns CDR1 SGHRS and CDR2 YFSETQ.

With regard to this clonotype: A read error may be the cause here, since a much bigger clone is one base away. V is TRBV10-3 and J is TRBJ2-5, with D perhaps TRBD1 (5 bases). This CDR3 is built from 13 residues. Germline V CDR1 and CDR2: ENHRY, SYGVKD. CDR3 region: CAISFGAGETQHF. The CDR3 bases are TGTGCCATCAGTTTTGGGGCAGGCGAGACCCAGCACTTC.

The chain joins TRBV28 to TRBJ2-7, with D possibly called TRBD1 or TRBD2 (6 bases each). The CDR3 has 14 amino acids. V was shortened by 2 bases and J by 5 bases, with 13 bases between the two germline ends. Germline V gene data show CDR1 as MDHEN and CDR2 as SYDVKM. The CDR3 region is CASSLGGRSNEQYF. The DNA for the CDR3 is TGTGCCAGCAGTTTAGGGGGGCGCAGCAACGAGCAGTACTTC. The full variable domain, with the rest looked up from reference TRBV28 and TRBJ2-7, is DVKVTQSSRYLVKRTGEKVFLECVQDMDHENMFWYRQDPGLGLRLIYFSYDVKMKEKGDIPEGYSVSREKKERFSLILESASTNQTSMYLCASSLGGRSNEQYFGPGTRLTVT.

This clonotype was seen repeatedly, ten times or more. The chain couples TRBV5-5 to TRBJ2-7; possible D gene TRBD1, 6 bases. With 2 bases removed from V and 3 bases from J, the gap between germline ends came to 12 bases. This CDR3 comprises 14 residues. From germline, CDR1 is SGHKS and CDR2 YYEKEE (reference sequence). This CDR3 is CASSLKGTSYEQYF. CDR3 coding DNA: TGTGCCAGCAGCTTAAAGGGGACAAGCTACGAGCAGTACTTC.

This clonotype has at least ten counts. This sequence joins TRBV13 and TRBJ2-2, with D maybe TRBD1 (7 bases). V was pared by 6 bases and J by 7 bases, with 15 bases between. The germline CDR1 and CDR2 sequences are PRHDT and FYEKMQ (reference sequence). The CDR3 runs 14 residues. The CDR3 loop is CASSPTGRIGELFF. The CDR3 DNA is TGTGCCAGCAGTCCGACAGGGAGGATCGGGGAGCTGTTTTTT.

This clonotype was observed at least ten times. V usage is TRBV19 and J usage is TRBJ1-5, with 8 bases aligning to TRBD1. Germline CDR1 and CDR2: LNHDA and SQIVND (reference sequence). V shed 8 bases, J shed 8 bases, and the junction held 11 bases outside the gene matches. The CDR3 has 14 amino acids. The CDR3 DNA reads as TGTGCCAGTTCTCAGGGGGCGGACTATAAGCCCCAGCATTTT. It codes for CASSQGADYKPQHF.

This clonotype was counted between two and nine times. The V and J genes are TRBV20-1 and TRBJ2-5; weak D call: TRBD2 (6 bases). This CDR3 has 16 residues. V gave up 3 bases and J gave up 0 bases, with 17 bases separating them. The germline V gene has CDR1 DFQATT and CDR2 SNEGSKA (reference sequence). CDR3 region: CSASPRLAADQETQYF. CDR3 nucleotides: TGCAGTGCTAGTCCCCGTTTAGCGGCGGACCAAGAGACCCAGTACTTC.

For this clonotype: This sequence may be a read error, since a much larger clone differs from it by one base. V is TRBV7-3 and J is TRBJ2-1, with TRBD2 matching 7 bases. CDR3 length: 15 amino acids. The germline gives CDR1 SGHTA, CDR2 FQGTGA. The CDR3 protein is CAGSLGGRAYNEQFF. CDR3 nucleotide sequence: TGTGCCGGCAGCTTAGGTGGGAGGGCCTACAATGAGCAGTTCTTC.

This clonotype was detected ten times or more. The CDR3 DNA sequence: TGCGCCAGCAGCTGGGCGGGACAGGACTACGAGCAGTACTTC. Amino acids: CASSWAGQDYEQYF. This chain links TRBV5-1 with TRBJ2-7, with 8 bases identical to TRBD1. Trimming took 3 bases from V and 3 from J; bases not matched to a gene: 5. The germline gives CDR1 SGHRS, CDR2 YFSETQ. The CDR3 contains 14 residues.

This clonotype was seen more than once but under ten times. This rearrangement joins TRBV27 to TRBJ1-2, with a weak D call TRBD1 (5 bases). Trimming pared 0 bases from V and 5 bases from J, leaving 13 bases between. This CDR3 spans 15 amino acids. Germline CDR1 and CDR2: MNHEY and SMNVEV (reference sequence). The CDR3 region is CASSLSRRGSYGYTF. The CDR3 nucleotides are TGTGCCAGCAGTTTATCGCGGCGGGGGTCTTATGGCTACACCTTC.

There are many counts of this clonotype. The chain employs TRBV4-3 and TRBJ2-1; D is perhaps TRBD1 (5 bases). This CDR3 comprises 12 residues. V was clipped by 4 bases and J by 9 bases, with 10 bases between them. CDR1 LGHNA and CDR2 YSLEER come from the germline V gene. Here the CDR3 reads CASSPRVGEQFF. DNA for the CDR3: TGCGCCAGCAGCCCCAGGGTGGGTGAGCAGTTCTTC.

This clonotype was recorded at least ten times. V usage is TRBV9 and J usage is TRBJ1-1; D unresolved. The CDR3 spans 14 residues. Germline CDR1 reads SGDLS; CDR2 reads YYNGEE. Trimming shortened V by 0 bases and J by 3 bases, and 9 bases separated the two germline ends. CDR3 DNA: TGTGCCAGCAGCGTAGGGGCTGGGTACACTGAAGCTTTCTTT. This codes for CASSVGAGYTEAFF.

This clonotype was seen at least ten times. The rearrangement links TRBV12-3 or TRBV12-4 to TRBJ2-2, with a possible D match to TRBD2 (6 bases). The CDR3 has 14 residues. V shed 6 bases and J shed 9 bases, with 17 bases lying between them. CDR3 region: CASRPSGLGRELFF. In DNA, the CDR3 is TGTGCCAGCAGACCCAGCGGGTTGGGGAGGGAGCTGTTTTTT.

Note on this clonotype: Since a much larger clone is just one base distant, this may be a read error. The rearrangement uses TRBV6-2 or TRBV6-3 and TRBJ2-7; 7 bases fit TRBD2. The CDR3 spans 15 residues. V was pared by 2 bases and J by 5 bases, with 9 bases of the junction left unmatched. CDR1 is MNHEY and CDR2 is SVGEGT in the germline V gene. CDR3 amino acids: CASSYGPAGTHEQYF. The CDR3 DNA follows: TGTGCCAGCAGTTACGGACCAGCGGGGACCCACGAGCAGTACTTC.